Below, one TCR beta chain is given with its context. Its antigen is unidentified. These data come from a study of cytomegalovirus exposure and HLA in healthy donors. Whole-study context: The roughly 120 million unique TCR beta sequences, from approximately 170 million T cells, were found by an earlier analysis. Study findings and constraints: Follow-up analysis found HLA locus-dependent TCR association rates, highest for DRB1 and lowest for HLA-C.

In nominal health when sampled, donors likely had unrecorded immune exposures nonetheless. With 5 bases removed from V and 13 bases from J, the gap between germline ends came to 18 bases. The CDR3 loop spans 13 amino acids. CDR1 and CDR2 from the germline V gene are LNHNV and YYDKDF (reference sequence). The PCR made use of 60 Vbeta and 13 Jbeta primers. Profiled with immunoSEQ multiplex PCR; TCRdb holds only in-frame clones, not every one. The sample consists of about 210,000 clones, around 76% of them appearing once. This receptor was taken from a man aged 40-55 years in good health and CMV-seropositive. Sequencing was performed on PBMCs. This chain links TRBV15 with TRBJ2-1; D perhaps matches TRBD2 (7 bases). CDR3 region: CATSPRGGGAQFF. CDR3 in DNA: TGTGCCACCAGCCCGAGGGGGGGCGGGGCTCAGTTCTTC.